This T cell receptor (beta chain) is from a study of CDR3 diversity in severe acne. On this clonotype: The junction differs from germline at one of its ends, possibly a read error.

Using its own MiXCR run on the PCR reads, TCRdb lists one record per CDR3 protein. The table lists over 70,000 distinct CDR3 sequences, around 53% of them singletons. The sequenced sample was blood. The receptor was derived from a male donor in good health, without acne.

In DNA form, the CDR3 reads TGTGCTAGCGGCTTGGAAGCGGGGGCGGGCTACGAGCAGTACTTC. This codes for CASGLEAGAGYEQYF. The rearrangement joins TRBV5-1 to TRBJ2-7, with TRBD2 matching over 8 bases. The CDR3 has 15 residues. The germline V gene has CDR1 SGHRS and CDR2 YFSETQ.